This T cell receptor beta chain was recorded in a study of T cells after yellow fever vaccination. In its sample, this clonotype was seen many times. This CDR3 has 12 residues. Unmatched junction bases numbered 1, after V lost 4 bases and J lost 5 bases. The germline gives CDR1 MNHEY, CDR2 SVGAGI. Each CDR3 protein is one row after TCRdb ran MiXCR on the 5' RACE reads. Of 150,000 to 200,000 distinct CDR3 sequences listed, approximately 6% are singletons. The TCR comes from a man between 18 and 35 years old who received the YFV17D yellow fever vaccine. J is TRBJ1-1 and V is TRBV6-5, with 7 bases lining up with TRBD1. Sequencing used CD4+ T cells sorted from PBMCs, obtained on the day of the first yellow fever vaccination. The CDR3 nucleotides are TGTGCCAGCAGTTCCAGGGGGACTGAAGCTTTCTTT. Protein product: CASSSRGTEAFF.